This T cell receptor beta chain was captured by sequencing in a study of cytomegalovirus exposure and HLA in healthy donors. Both 60 Vbeta primers and 13 Jbeta primers went into the PCR. Measured with immunoSEQ multiplex PCR; TCRdb has only the in-frame clones, and not every one. The sample has some 80,000 clones, around 73% seen once. Comment on this clone: Antigen unknown.

J gave up 1 base and V 8 bases, and 9 bases lay outside the gene matches. The CDR3 runs to 15 residues. The germline CDR1 and CDR2 sequences are MDHEN and SYDVKM. General study findings and limits: Presence/absence analysis assumed near-uniform sequencing depth across donors. An analysis that came later showed most CMV-associated TCR beta chains appearing HLA-restricted. According to an earlier analysis, most TCR beta V segments yielded productive rearrangements about 90% or about 30% of the time.

Likely unrecorded immune exposures existed in these nominally healthy donors. The material sequenced was PBMCs. This clonotype originated in a man aged 50-59 years in good health and CMV-seronegative. The V call is TRBV28, the J call TRBJ2-5, with TRBD2 matching over 8 bases. CDR3 DNA sequence: TGTGCCAGCCTCTACGCGGGAGGTTTCCAAGAGACCCAGTACTTC. This gives the protein CASLYAGGFQETQYF. The whole variable domain, remainder taken from reference TRBV28 and TRBJ2-5, is DVKVTQSSRYLVKRTGEKVFLECVQDMDHENMFWYRQDPGLGLRLIYFSYDVKMKEKGDIPEGYSVSREKKERFSLILESASTNQTSMYLCASLYAGGFQETQYFGPGTRLLVL.